The 14 T cell receptor beta chains given below trace back to one sample, sequenced in a study of blood T cell repertoires in COVID-19. The assay was immunoSEQ multiplex PCR, and TCRdb's table has in-frame clones only and misses some. The sample lists approximately 110,000 clones; about 85% were seen once. The sequenced sample was peripheral blood. The receptors originated from a human donor in a cohort sampled during active COVID-19.

The genes are TRBV6-6 and TRBJ2-1, with 12 bases aligning to TRBD2. From germline, CDR1 is MNHNY and CDR2 SVGAGI (reference sequence). Trimming removed 8 bases from V and 7 bases from J; junction bases left unmatched: 9. This CDR3 region has 15 residues. The DNA of the CDR3 is TGTGCCAGCGCTCGCGGACTAGCGGGATCTAATGAGCAGTTCTTC. It specifies CASARGLAGSNEQFF.

The V gene is TRBV21-1, the J gene TRBJ2-1; TRBD2, the table's D call, lacks a check against the DNA. TRBV21-1 is marked as a pseudogene. This CDR3 region has 14 residues. For the CDR3, the DNA is TGTGCCAGCAGGGCCGGGGGTACCTACAATGAGCAGTTCTTC. Residues: CASRAGGTYNEQFF.

The rearrangement joins TRBV4-2 to TRBJ2-4, with TRBD2 identical over 8 bases. The ends lost 1 base at V and 0 bases at J; junction bases unmatched: 14. CDR3 length: 20 amino acids. Germline CDR1 is LGHNA and CDR2 is YNFKEQ. CDR3 DNA sequence: TGTGCCAGCAGCCAAGGGGAAAACGTTCGGGGGGGATTAGCCAAAAACATTCAGTACTTC. Amino acid sequence: CASSQGENVRGGLAKNIQYF.

The CDR3 protein is CAWSVLATDTQYF. DNA of the CDR3: TGTGCCTGGAGTGTACTTGCTACAGATACGCAGTATTTT. V usage is TRBV30 and J usage is TRBJ2-3; D not resolved. Germline values: CDR1 GTSNPN, CDR2 SVGIG (reference sequence). V was pared by 0 bases and J by 3 bases, with 7 bases between. There are 13 residues in the CDR3.

The chain has TRBV7-2 and TRBJ2-7, with 10 bases fitting TRBD2. V lost 5 bases, J lost 4 bases, and 8 bases stayed unmatched. The V gene's germline CDR1 is SGHTA and CDR2 FQGNSA. The CDR3 has 15 residues. The CDR3 sequence: CASSEASGSMYEQYF. DNA for the CDR3: TGTGCCAGCAGCGAGGCTAGCGGGAGTATGTACGAGCAGTACTTC.

This rearrangement joins TRBV30 to TRBJ2-5; 7 nucleotides agree with TRBD1. Germline CDR1 GTSNPN, CDR2 SVGIG (reference sequence). The junction had 2 bases not matched to a gene; V was cut back by 0 bases and J by 4 bases. This CDR3 comprises 13 residues. The CDR3, as DNA: TGTGCCTGGAGTGTAAACAGGGGAGAGACCCAGTACTTC. It codes for CAWSVNRGETQYF.

This chain connects TRBV27 to TRBJ2-1; 9 bases match TRBD2. Losses at the gene ends were 3 bases for V and 9 bases for J; bases not matched to a gene: 12. The CDR3 runs 16 residues. Germline lookup yields CDR1 MNHEY and CDR2 SMNVEV (reference sequence). CDR3 region: CASSFRRLAGPIEQFF. In DNA form, the CDR3 reads TGTGCCAGCAGTTTTCGGCGTCTAGCGGGGCCTATTGAGCAGTTCTTC.

This chain joins TRBV28 and TRBJ1-4; no definite D call. CDR1 and CDR2 from the germline V gene are MDHEN and SYDVKM. V was clipped by 6 bases and J by 4 bases, with 12 bases between them. This CDR3 contains 14 residues. CDR3 coding DNA: TGTGCCAGCAGCTTCCACGGGGATAATGAAAAACTGTTTTTT. Translation: CASSFHGDNEKLFF.

J is TRBJ2-2 and V is TRBV2; possible D gene TRBD1, 6 bases. The CDR3 is made up of 17 amino acids. The germline gives CDR1 SNHLY, CDR2 FYNNEI. The V end lost 2 bases, the J end lost 7 bases, and 20 bases lay between the germline ends. CDR3 DNA: TGTGCCAGCAGTGAAATCGAGGGGGAGAAAGTAGTCGGGGAGCTGTTTTTT. Its protein is CASSEIEGEKVVGELFF. Based on the CDR3 plus reference TRBV2 and TRBJ2-2, the full variable domain is EPEVTQTPSHQVTQMGQEVILRCVPISNHLYFYWYRQILGQKVEFLVSFYNNEISEKSEIFDDQFSVERPDGSNFTLKIRSTKLEDSAMYFCASSEIEGEKVVGELFFGEGSRLTVL.

The rearrangement uses TRBV2 and TRBJ2-3; tentatively, D is TRBD2 (6 bases). The V end was cut by 1 base, the J end by 0 bases, with 23 bases between. CDR3 length: 20 residues. The V gene's germline CDR1 is SNHLY and CDR2 FYNNEI. The CDR3 DNA follows: TGTGCCAGCAGTGAAGGGCCCTTGAGGAGGGGAGCTTCTAGCACAGATACGCAGTATTTT. Translating it yields CASSEGPLRRGASSTDTQYF.

This chain joins TRBV19 and TRBJ1-5, with TRBD1 as a possible D gene (6 bases). This CDR3 region has 16 residues. Germline-derived CDR1 and CDR2 are LNHDA and SQIVND (reference sequence). Trimming pared 6 bases from V and 1 base from J, leaving 16 bases between. The CDR3 protein is CASSPRGGGSNQPQHF. CDR3 DNA: TGTGCCAGTAGCCCTCGTGGGGGCGGAAGCAATCAGCCCCAGCATTTT.

The chain recombines TRBV7-6 with TRBJ1-3, with 10 bases aligning to TRBD1. The CDR3 has 16 residues. CDR1 and CDR2 (germline): SGHVS, FNYEAQ. V lost 6 bases to trimming and J lost 3 bases; unmatched junction nucleotides: 8. CDR3 DNA: TGTGCCAGCAGTTCCAGGACAGGGGGGAGTGGAAACACCATATATTTT. Amino acid sequence: CASSSRTGGSGNTIYF.

The chain couples TRBV10-3 to TRBJ2-5; 9 bases match TRBD2. Trimming removed 7 bases from V and 5 bases from J; junction bases left unmatched: 5. Germline V gives CDR1 ENHRY, CDR2 SYGVKD. This CDR3 spans 13 amino acids. The CDR3 protein is CAIKSAGGETQYF. The DNA of the CDR3 is TGTGCCATCAAATCTGCGGGGGGGGAGACCCAGTACTTC.

The chain combines TRBV18 with TRBJ2-1; 16 nucleotides agree with TRBD2. The CDR3 covers 16 residues. V gave up 4 bases and J gave up 9 bases; unmatched junction bases: 6. Germline assignment: CDR1 KGHSH and CDR2 LQKENI. The CDR3 loop is CASSLGTSGRAPEQFF. CDR3 in DNA: TGTGCCAGCTCACTTGGGACTAGCGGGAGGGCCCCTGAGCAGTTCTTC.